A selection of T cell receptor beta chains follows, all from one sample in a study of immunodeficiency. Here immunoSEQ multiplex PCR was the method, and the copy in TCRdb shows in-frame clones only, minus some. The repertoire has over a thousand clones, roughly 92% of them found once; the top ten carry 2.8%. The sequenced sample consisted of CD8+ T cells from blood. Receptor source: a human donor in good health. Both conserved end residues are part of each CDR3. A D gene is named only where the DNA matches it firmly. A clone size is listed for some rows: how often the clone was seen (once, few, many), or a class if it is expanded.

d_gene: .; abundance: .; v_gene: TRBV9; j_gene: TRBJ1-5; CDR3aa: CASSVGRGGTPQHF; CDR3nt: TGTGCCAGCAGCGTAGGTAGGGGGGGGACGCCCCAGCATTTT
d_gene: .; abundance: once; v_gene: TRBV6-5; j_gene: TRBJ1-2; CDR3aa: CASSYFPGVDGYTF; CDR3nt: TGTGCCAGCAGTTATTTTCCAGGCGTTGATGGCTACACCTTC
d_gene: TRBD2; abundance: .; v_gene: TRBV27; j_gene: TRBJ2-7; CDR3aa: CASSFTATSGQRAYEQYF; CDR3nt: TGTGCCAGCAGTTTTACAGCAACTAGCGGGCAGAGGGCCTACGAGCAGTACTTC
d_gene: TRBD1; abundance: .; v_gene: TRBV27; j_gene: TRBJ2-1; CDR3aa: CASTSSTGYNEQFF; CDR3nt: TGTGCCAGCACTTCCTCGACAGGGTACAATGAGCAGTTCTTC
d_gene: .; abundance: .; v_gene: TRBV5-6; j_gene: TRBJ2-1; CDR3aa: CASSLLNEQFF; CDR3nt: TGTGCCAGCAGCTTGTTAAATGAGCAGTTCTTC
d_gene: .; abundance: once; v_gene: TRBV9; j_gene: TRBJ1-1; CDR3aa: CASSVSGNTEAFF; CDR3nt: TGTGCCAGCAGCGTCTCAGGGAACACTGAAGCTTTCTTT
d_gene: TRBD1; abundance: .; v_gene: TRBV9; j_gene: TRBJ1-2; CDR3aa: CASGPTGGEGYTF; CDR3nt: TGTGCCTCAGGGCCGACAGGGGGAGAGGGCTACACCTTC
d_gene: .; abundance: few; v_gene: TRBV6-7; j_gene: TRBJ1-5; CDR3aa: CASSYPGTDPSNSNQPQHF; CDR3nt: TGTGCCAGCAGTTACCCGGGGACGGATCCGTCAAATAGCAATCAGCCCCAGCATTTT
d_gene: .; abundance: .; v_gene: TRBV7-9; j_gene: TRBJ1-1; CDR3aa: CASSSGGEAFF; CDR3nt: TGTGCCAGCAGCTCCGGGGGGGAAGCTTTCTTT
d_gene: TRBD1; abundance: .; v_gene: TRBV7-9; j_gene: TRBJ1-6; CDR3aa: CASSLVGQGNSPLHF; CDR3nt: TGTGCCAGCAGCTTAGTGGGACAGGGAAATTCACCCCTCCACTTT
d_gene: .; abundance: .; v_gene: TRBV7-2; j_gene: TRBJ2-1; CDR3aa: CASSFSGHPNNEQFF; CDR3nt: TGTGCCAGCAGCTTCTCAGGGCATCCAAACAATGAGCAGTTCTTC
d_gene: .; abundance: .; v_gene: TRBV6-1; j_gene: TRBJ2-1; CDR3aa: CASSDRRRRNEQFF; CDR3nt: TGTGCCAGCAGTGATAGGAGGCGCCGGAATGAGCAGTTCTTC
d_gene: .; abundance: .; v_gene: TRBV6-5; j_gene: TRBJ1-5; CDR3aa: CASSSGTNGNQPQHF; CDR3nt: TGTGCCAGCAGTTCCGGGACCAACGGCAATCAGCCCCAGCATTTT
d_gene: .; abundance: .; v_gene: TRBV7-9; j_gene: TRBJ1-3; CDR3aa: CASSLRGVTGNTIYF; CDR3nt: TGTGCCAGCAGCTTAAGGGGAGTAACGGGAAACACCATATATTTT
d_gene: .; abundance: .; v_gene: TRBV14; j_gene: TRBJ1-2; CDR3aa: CASSQDLDSPYGYTF; CDR3nt: TGTGCCAGCAGCCAAGATTTAGACAGCCCATATGGCTACACCTTC
d_gene: .; abundance: .; v_gene: TRBV15; j_gene: TRBJ1-1; CDR3aa: CATSRDHLLGEWSTEAFF; CDR3nt: TGTGCCACCAGCAGAGATCACCTACTGGGGGAATGGAGCACTGAAGCTTTCTTT
d_gene: TRBD1; abundance: .; v_gene: TRBV27; j_gene: TRBJ2-1; CDR3aa: CASSLGTGGYNEQFF; CDR3nt: TGTGCCAGCAGTTTAGGGACAGGGGGCTACAATGAGCAGTTCTTC
d_gene: TRBD1; abundance: once; v_gene: TRBV9; j_gene: TRBJ1-3; CDR3aa: CASSVGRAGGLSGNTIYF; CDR3nt: TGTGCCAGCAGCGTAGGTCGGGCAGGGGGCCTATCTGGAAACACCATATATTTT
d_gene: .; abundance: few; v_gene: TRBV6-4; j_gene: TRBJ1-1; CDR3aa: CASSDRDNTEAFF; CDR3nt: TGTGCCAGCAGTGACCGGGACAACACTGAAGCTTTCTTT
d_gene: .; abundance: .; v_gene: TRBV11-2; j_gene: TRBJ1-1; CDR3aa: CASSLVTRQPRDDSTEAFF; CDR3nt: TGTGCCAGCAGCTTAGTAACCCGACAGCCCCGCGATGATTCCACTGAAGCTTTCTTT
d_gene: TRBD2; abundance: .; v_gene: TRBV5-6; j_gene: TRBJ2-5; CDR3aa: CASSLELAGVRETQYF; CDR3nt: TGTGCCAGCAGCTTGGAACTAGCGGGGGTTCGAGAGACCCAGTACTTC
d_gene: TRBD2; abundance: .; v_gene: TRBV9; j_gene: TRBJ2-3; CDR3aa: CASSATRTGGDTQYF; CDR3nt: TGTGCCAGCAGCGCGACCCGTACGGGAGGAGATACGCAGTATTTT
d_gene: .; abundance: .; v_gene: TRBV6-5; j_gene: TRBJ2-7; CDR3aa: CASSYHTGYEQYF; CDR3nt: TGTGCCAGCAGTTACCATACAGGGTACGAGCAGTACTTC
d_gene: .; abundance: .; v_gene: TRBV29-1; j_gene: TRBJ2-5; CDR3aa: CSVEDNRQNQETQYF; CDR3nt: TGCAGCGTTGAAGATAACAGGCAGAACCAAGAGACCCAGTACTTC
d_gene: .; abundance: .; v_gene: TRBV6-5; j_gene: TRBJ1-4; CDR3aa: CASTKHPWANEKLFF; CDR3nt: TGTGCCAGCACAAAACACCCGTGGGCTAATGAAAAACTGTTTTTT
d_gene: .; abundance: .; v_gene: TRBV2; j_gene: TRBJ1-2; CDR3aa: CARTTGYDYGYTF; CDR3nt: TGTGCCAGAACTACAGGGTACGACTACGGCTACACCTTC
d_gene: .; abundance: .; v_gene: TRBV5-6; j_gene: TRBJ2-7; CDR3aa: CASSLLGRQSNYEQYF; CDR3nt: TGTGCCAGCAGCTTGTTGGGTAGGCAGTCAAACTACGAGCAGTACTTC
d_gene: .; abundance: .; v_gene: TRBV5-1; j_gene: TRBJ2-1; CDR3aa: CASSLYRSATYNEQFF; CDR3nt: TGCGCCAGCAGCTTGTACCGGTCCGCCACCTACAATGAGCAGTTCTTC
d_gene: .; abundance: few; v_gene: TRBV6-1; j_gene: TRBJ2-7; CDR3aa: CASSEKGTHEQYF; CDR3nt: TGTGCCAGCAGTGAAAAGGGAACCCACGAGCAGTACTTC
d_gene: .; abundance: .; v_gene: TRBV7-6; j_gene: TRBJ1-5; CDR3aa: CASSLGDREYSNQPQHF; CDR3nt: TGTGCCAGCAGCTTAGGAGACCGGGAATATAGCAATCAGCCCCAGCATTTT
d_gene: TRBD1; abundance: .; v_gene: TRBV5-1; j_gene: TRBJ2-3; CDR3aa: CASSWTGQGTDTQYF; CDR3nt: TGCGCCAGCAGCTGGACCGGACAGGGGACAGATACGCAGTATTTT
d_gene: .; abundance: .; v_gene: TRBV27; j_gene: TRBJ1-1; CDR3aa: CASSPLTSGMNTEAFF; CDR3nt: TGTGCCAGCAGCCCCCTGACCAGCGGGATGAACACTGAAGCTTTCTTT
d_gene: .; abundance: .; v_gene: TRBV13; j_gene: TRBJ1-1; CDR3aa: CASSRNRAGANTEAFF; CDR3nt: TGTGCCAGCAGCCGTAATAGGGCGGGAGCCAACACTGAAGCTTTCTTT
d_gene: .; abundance: .; v_gene: TRBV2; j_gene: TRBJ1-5; CDR3aa: CASSTGFSNQPQHF; CDR3nt: TGTGCCAGCAGTACGGGATTTAGCAATCAGCCCCAGCATTTT
d_gene: TRBD1; abundance: .; v_gene: TRBV4-2; j_gene: TRBJ1-2; CDR3aa: CASSQDAGGGYGYTF; CDR3nt: TGTGCCAGCAGCCAAGATGCAGGGGGCGGCTATGGCTACACCTTC
d_gene: TRBD2; abundance: .; v_gene: TRBV6-4; j_gene: TRBJ2-5; CDR3aa: CASSELAGGQETQYF; CDR3nt: TGTGCCAGCAGTGAACTAGCGGGGGGCCAAGAGACCCAGTACTTC
d_gene: TRBD1; abundance: few; v_gene: TRBV7-9; j_gene: TRBJ1-2; CDR3aa: CASSTNTGTGYPVVGYTF; CDR3nt: TGTGCCAGCAGCACTAACACCGGGACAGGGTATCCGGTGGTAGGCTACACCTTC
d_gene: TRBD2; abundance: .; v_gene: TRBV10-1; j_gene: TRBJ2-3; CDR3aa: CASSARAGEYTDTQYF; CDR3nt: TGCGCCAGCAGTGCAAGGGCGGGGGAATACACAGATACGCAGTATTTT
d_gene: .; abundance: once; v_gene: TRBV6-2/TRBV6-3; j_gene: TRBJ2-5; CDR3aa: CASSVFLSLETQYF; CDR3nt: TGTGCCAGCAGTGTTTTTTTGAGCTTAGAGACCCAGTACTTC
d_gene: .; abundance: .; v_gene: TRBV28; j_gene: TRBJ2-7; CDR3aa: CASSLGRYPLSSYEQYF; CDR3nt: TGTGCCAGCAGTTTAGGTCGATACCCATTGAGCTCCTACGAGCAGTACTTC
d_gene: .; abundance: .; v_gene: TRBV12-3/TRBV12-4; j_gene: TRBJ2-5; CDR3aa: CASTTDSQETQYF; CDR3nt: TGTGCCAGCACTACGGACAGTCAAGAGACCCAGTACTTC
d_gene: .; abundance: .; v_gene: TRBV6-1; j_gene: TRBJ2-1; CDR3aa: CASSERLEGFNEQFF; CDR3nt: TGTGCCAGCAGTGAAAGGTTAGAGGGATTCAATGAGCAGTTCTTC
d_gene: .; abundance: .; v_gene: TRBV6-1; j_gene: TRBJ2-2; CDR3aa: CASSEAHRSNTGELFF; CDR3nt: TGTGCCAGCAGTGAAGCCCACCGCTCGAACACCGGGGAGCTGTTTTTT
d_gene: TRBD2; abundance: .; v_gene: TRBV7-9; j_gene: TRBJ2-2; CDR3aa: CASRQTSGGTNTGELFF; CDR3nt: TGTGCCAGCAGACAGACTAGCGGGGGAACGAACACCGGGGAGCTGTTTTTT
d_gene: .; abundance: .; v_gene: TRBV27; j_gene: TRBJ1-2; CDR3aa: CASSLYRPEDGGYTF; CDR3nt: TGTGCCAGCAGTTTATATCGTCCAGAGGATGGGGGCTACACCTTC
d_gene: .; abundance: .; v_gene: TRBV9; j_gene: TRBJ2-7; CDR3aa: CASSPGSNEQYF; CDR3nt: TGTGCCAGCAGCCCGGGATCTAACGAGCAGTACTTC
d_gene: .; abundance: .; v_gene: TRBV27; j_gene: TRBJ1-4; CDR3aa: CASSFFLGDGEKLFF; CDR3nt: TGTGCCAGCAGTTTTTTTCTTGGGGATGGGGAAAAACTGTTTTTT
d_gene: .; abundance: .; v_gene: TRBV7-6; j_gene: TRBJ1-5; CDR3aa: CASSIGPYSNQPQHF; CDR3nt: TGTGCCAGCAGCATCGGTCCATATAGCAATCAGCCCCAGCATTTT
d_gene: .; abundance: .; v_gene: TRBV5-4; j_gene: TRBJ1-1; CDR3aa: CASWEGVDEAFF; CDR3nt: TGTGCCAGCTGGGAGGGTGTCGATGAAGCTTTCTTT
d_gene: TRBD1; abundance: .; v_gene: TRBV27; j_gene: TRBJ1-5; CDR3aa: CASSEPGQRDQPQHF; CDR3nt: TGTGCCAGCAGTGAACCGGGACAGAGAGATCAGCCCCAGCATTTT
d_gene: .; abundance: .; v_gene: TRBV4-1; j_gene: TRBJ2-7; CDR3aa: CASSSSQGPVYEQYF; CDR3nt: TGCGCCAGCAGTTCATCGCAGGGTCCCGTTTACGAGCAGTACTTC
d_gene: .; abundance: .; v_gene: TRBV7-8; j_gene: TRBJ1-5; CDR3aa: CASSLSHSQPQHF; CDR3nt: TGTGCCAGCAGCTTAAGTCACTCGCAGCCCCAGCATTTT
d_gene: .; abundance: .; v_gene: TRBV6-5; j_gene: TRBJ2-3; CDR3aa: CASSRQGVGDTQYF; CDR3nt: TGTGCCAGCAGCCGACAAGGTGTCGGGGATACGCAGTATTTT
d_gene: .; abundance: once; v_gene: TRBV10-3; j_gene: TRBJ1-4; CDR3aa: CAISENQGRNEKLFF; CDR3nt: TGTGCCATCAGTGAGAATCAGGGTAGGAATGAAAAACTGTTTTTT
d_gene: TRBD1; abundance: .; v_gene: TRBV27; j_gene: TRBJ1-2; CDR3aa: CASSSGTAHYGYTF; CDR3nt: TGTGCCAGCAGTTCCGGGACAGCCCACTATGGCTACACCTTC
d_gene: .; abundance: .; v_gene: TRBV7-9; j_gene: TRBJ2-7; CDR3aa: CASSLEPSHSSYEQYF; CDR3nt: TGTGCCAGCAGCTTAGAGCCTAGCCATAGCTCCTACGAGCAGTACTTC
d_gene: .; abundance: .; v_gene: TRBV16; j_gene: TRBJ2-7; CDR3aa: CASSQSDGVYEQYF; CDR3nt: TGTGCCAGCAGCCAATCGGACGGCGTCTACGAGCAGTACTTC
d_gene: TRBD1; abundance: once; v_gene: TRBV6-5; j_gene: TRBJ2-2; CDR3aa: CASSYTGVAGELFF; CDR3nt: TGTGCCAGCAGTTATACAGGGGTGGCCGGGGAGCTGTTTTTT
d_gene: TRBD1; abundance: .; v_gene: TRBV2; j_gene: TRBJ2-7; CDR3aa: CASRQGPYEQYF; CDR3nt: TGTGCCAGCCGACAGGGACCCTACGAGCAGTACTTC
d_gene: TRBD1; abundance: once; v_gene: TRBV19; j_gene: TRBJ2-7; CDR3aa: CASSLAGTGFEQYF; CDR3nt: TGTGCCAGTAGTCTCGCCGGGACAGGGTTCGAGCAGTACTTC